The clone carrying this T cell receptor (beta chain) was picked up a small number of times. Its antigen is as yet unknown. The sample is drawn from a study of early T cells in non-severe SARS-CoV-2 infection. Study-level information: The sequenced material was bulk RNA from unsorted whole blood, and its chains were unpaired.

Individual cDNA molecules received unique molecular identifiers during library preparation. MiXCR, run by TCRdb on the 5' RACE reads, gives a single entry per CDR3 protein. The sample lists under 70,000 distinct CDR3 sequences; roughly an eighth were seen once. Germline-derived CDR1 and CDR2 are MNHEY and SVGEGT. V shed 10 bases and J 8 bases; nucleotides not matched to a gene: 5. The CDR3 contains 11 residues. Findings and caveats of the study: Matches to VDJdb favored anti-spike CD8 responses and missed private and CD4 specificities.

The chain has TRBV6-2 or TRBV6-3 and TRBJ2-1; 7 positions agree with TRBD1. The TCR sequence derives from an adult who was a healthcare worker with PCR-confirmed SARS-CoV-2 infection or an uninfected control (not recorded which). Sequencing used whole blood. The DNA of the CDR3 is TGTGCCACCCGACAGGGTTATGAGCAGTTCTTC. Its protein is CATRQGYEQFF.